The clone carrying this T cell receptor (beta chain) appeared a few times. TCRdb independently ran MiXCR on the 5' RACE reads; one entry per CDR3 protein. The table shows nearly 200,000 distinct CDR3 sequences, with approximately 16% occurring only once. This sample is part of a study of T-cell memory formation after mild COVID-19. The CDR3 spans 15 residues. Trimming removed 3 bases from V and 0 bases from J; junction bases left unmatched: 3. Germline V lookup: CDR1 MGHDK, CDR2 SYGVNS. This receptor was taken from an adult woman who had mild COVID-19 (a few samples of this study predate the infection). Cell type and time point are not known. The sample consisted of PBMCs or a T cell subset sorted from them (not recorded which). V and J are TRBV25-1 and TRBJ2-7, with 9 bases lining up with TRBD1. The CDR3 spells CASSETGGSSYEQYF. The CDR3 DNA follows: TGTGCCAGCAGTGAGACAGGGGGGAGCTCCTACGAGCAGTACTTC.